One and the same sample provided the 11 T cell receptor beta chains below, sequenced in a study of chemoradiotherapy in HPV16-positive cancers (dated by TCRdb to the early 2020s). The protocol used for the library was the immunoSEQ multiplex PCR assay. The table comes from immuneACCESS by way of TCRdb, which keeps in-frame sequences with V and J called. Part of the clones is missing from these tables; in studies checked, under half for an unresolved V gene and the rest for unknown reasons. The sample table records over a thousand clones; around nine tenths of these occur just once. In total, the top ten clones hold approximately 3.6% of the sample. Source: tumor tissue, taken from a patient who underwent chemoradiotherapy. These receptor sequences come from a human donor with HPV-associated anogenital cancer.

The chain combines TRBV7-2 with TRBJ1-2; D might be TRBD1 (6 bases). CDR3 length: 16 residues. V lost 5 bases and J 4 bases, leaving 20 bases between the germline ends. In germline, CDR1 is SGHTA, CDR2 FQGNSA. The CDR3 loop is CASSLHPGQSGYGYTF. As DNA, the CDR3 is TGTGCCAGCAGCCTGCACCCCGGACAGTCAGGCTATGGCTACACCTTC. The variable domain in full, with the rest retrieved from reference TRBV7-2 and TRBJ1-2, is GAGVSQSPSNKVTEKGKDVELRCDPISGHTALYWYRQSLGQGLEFLIYFQGNSAPDKSGLPSDRFSAERTGGSVSTLTIQRTQQEDSAVYLCASSLHPGQSGYGYTFGSGTRLTVV.

This chain uses TRBV7-2 with TRBJ2-3; possible D gene TRBD2, 5 bases. The CDR3 sequence is 15 residues long. Trimming stripped 2 bases from V and 2 bases from J, with 11 bases between. CDR1 is SGHTA, CDR2 FQGNSA, per germline. CDR3 sequence: CASSLSAAPTDTQYF. The CDR3 region has the DNA TGTGCCAGCAGCTTATCAGCGGCTCCCACAGATACGCAGTATTTT.

This chain connects TRBV2 to TRBJ2-1; unclear D gene. The germline V gene has CDR1 SNHLY and CDR2 FYNNEI. Between the trimmed V and J ends, which lost 8 bases and 4 bases, there was a span of 6 bases. CDR3 size: 11 residues. The CDR3 coding sequence is TGTGCCAGCTCAGAGTACAATGAGCAGTTCTTC. It encodes CASSEYNEQFF.

The gene calls are TRBV7-6 and TRBJ1-3; no clear D gene. V lost 6 bases and J lost 1, with 4 bases in between. This CDR3 has 12 amino acids. Germline CDR1 SGHVS, CDR2 FNYEAQ. CDR3 protein: CASRGSGNTIYF. The CDR3 DNA is TGTGCCAGCAGGGGATCTGGAAACACCATATATTTT.

The V gene is TRBV10-3, the J gene TRBJ2-1, with a weak D call TRBD2 (5 bases). The V gene lost 5 bases and the J gene lost 8 bases, with 16 bases spanning the gap. CDR3 length equals 14 residues. CDR1 is ENHRY and CDR2 is SYGVKD in the germline V gene. DNA for the CDR3: TGTGCCATCAGTCTCTCGGGGAGTGGCGATGAGCAGTTCTTC. Amino acid sequence: CAISLSGSGDEQFF.

This rearrangement joins TRBV9 to TRBJ1-3; D ambiguous. This CDR3 region has 13 residues. CDR1 and CDR2 from the germline V gene are SGDLS and YYNGEE. Trimming stripped 7 bases from V and 0 bases from J, with 8 bases between. CDR3 bases: TGTGCCAGCTCAAAAAACTCTGGAAACACCATATATTTT. Its protein is CASSKNSGNTIYF.

V and J are TRBV19 and TRBJ1-4, with a tentative D call TRBD1 (5 bases). CDR1 and CDR2 from the germline V gene are LNHDA and SQIVND (reference sequence). V was pared by 9 bases and J by 12 bases, with 26 bases between. This CDR3 has 15 residues. The CDR3 coding sequence is TGTGCCAGCGATCCAACTCAGGGAACGGGTGGGCAACTGTTTTTT. Amino acid sequence: CASDPTQGTGGQLFF.

The rearrangement uses TRBV28 and TRBJ1-2; tentatively, D is TRBD1 (6 bases). V gave up 2 bases and J gave up 3 bases, with 16 bases separating them. CDR1 MDHEN and CDR2 SYDVKM come from the germline V gene. The CDR3 is made up of 16 amino acids. The CDR3 protein is CASSLPGAQSDYGYTF. The CDR3 DNA sequence: TGTGCCAGCAGTTTACCGGGGGCACAGTCTGACTATGGCTACACCTTC.

V is TRBV27 and J is TRBJ2-2; D is undetermined. V was trimmed by 5 bases and J by 0 bases, leaving 7 bases between them. The CDR3 contains 14 residues. In germline, CDR1 is MNHEY, CDR2 SMNVEV (reference sequence). CDR3 loop: CASSPRTNTGELFF. Written as DNA, the CDR3 is TGTGCCAGCAGTCCCCGGACGAACACCGGGGAGCTGTTTTTT.

This chain connects TRBV28 to TRBJ1-1, with a possible D match to TRBD1 (5 bases). The germline gives CDR1 MDHEN, CDR2 SYDVKM. V shed 5 bases and J shed 0 bases, with 19 bases lying between them. The length of the CDR3 is 17 residues. Here the CDR3 reads CASSPWTSPLMNTEAFF. CDR3 coding DNA: TGTGCCAGCAGTCCCTGGACAAGTCCACTGATGAACACTGAAGCTTTCTTT.

J is TRBJ2-2 and V is TRBV14; D not certain. Germline V lookup: CDR1 SGHDN, CDR2 FVKESK. This CDR3 is 14 amino acids long. V was pared by 3 bases and J by 11 bases, with 16 bases between. The CDR3 DNA follows: TGTGCCAGCAGCCACTCGGTCGGTTTAGGCGAGCTGTTTTTT. This sequence encodes CASSHSVGLGELFF.